The TCR beta chain under discussion was sequenced for a study of blood T cells in healthy people across ages. CDR3 length: 12 amino acids. The germline CDR1 and CDR2 sequences are DFQATT and SNEGSKA (reference sequence). With 3 bases removed from V and 4 bases from J, the gap between germline ends came to 7 bases. This clonotype was seen a handful of times. It was with a sample-barcoded 5' primer and a J-beta primer mix that a second PCR of roughly 7 to 12 cycles was run. MiXCR, applied by TCRdb to the 5' RACE reads, yields one record per CDR3 protein. The sample carries around 1.5 million distinct CDR3 sequences, roughly 45% recorded once.

This TCR derives from a young woman in good health. The chain employs TRBV20-1 and TRBJ1-5; D is ambiguous. Sequencing was done on a sample of blood. DNA for the CDR3: TGCAGTGCTAGTGGGCCTAATCAGCCCCAGCATTTT. Residues: CSASGPNQPQHF.